Listed below are T cell receptor beta chains from one sample, sequenced in a study of cytomegalovirus exposure and HLA in healthy donors. Method: immunoSEQ multiplex PCR; TCRdb's copy keeps in-frame clones and lacks some. The sample shows under 200,000 clones, under 95% of them seen only once. Sequencing was done on a sample of PBMCs. The receptors come from a woman under 30 in good health and CMV-seropositive. The CDR3 runs from the conserved cysteine through the conserved F or W. Each record gives: D gene, clone size, J gene, V gene, CDR3 DNA, CDR3 protein. The D gene is left open where the match is weak. Some rows have no size entry. The others give once, few or many, or a class for an expanded clone.

D gene: .
clone size: .
J gene: TRBJ1-5
V gene: TRBV28
CDR3 DNA: TGTGCCAGCAGTGGGCACAGGGAGAAGAATCAGCCCCAGCATTTT
CDR3 protein: CASSGHREKNQPQHF

D gene: .
clone size: .
J gene: TRBJ1-6
V gene: TRBV6-5
CDR3 DNA: TGTGCCAGCAGTTACGAGAAATCTCCGTGGTCACCCCTCCACTTT
CDR3 protein: CASSYEKSPWSPLHF

D gene: .
clone size: .
J gene: TRBJ1-5
V gene: TRBV7-8
CDR3 DNA: TGTGCCAGCAGCACCCCTGCGGGCAATCAGCCCCAGCATTTT
CDR3 protein: CASSTPAGNQPQHF

D gene: .
clone size: .
J gene: TRBJ1-6
V gene: TRBV15
CDR3 DNA: TGTGCCACCAGGAAGGAGGGGACCAATAATTCACCCCTCCACTTT
CDR3 protein: CATRKEGTNNSPLHF

D gene: .
clone size: .
J gene: TRBJ2-2
V gene: TRBV4-1
CDR3 DNA: TGCGCCAGCAGCCAACCGAGGGATAAGACCGGGGAGCTGTTTTTT
CDR3 protein: CASSQPRDKTGELFF

D gene: .
clone size: .
J gene: TRBJ2-7
V gene: TRBV2
CDR3 DNA: TGTGCCAGCAGTGAGGGACTTAACTACGAGCAGTACTTC
CDR3 protein: CASSEGLNYEQYF

D gene: .
clone size: .
J gene: TRBJ1-1
V gene: TRBV5-1
CDR3 DNA: TGCGCCAGCAGCTTGGTGACCGGGACAAAGAACACTGAAGCTTTCTTT
CDR3 protein: CASSLVTGTKNTEAFF

D gene: .
clone size: .
J gene: TRBJ2-2
V gene: TRBV7-8
CDR3 DNA: TGTGCCAGCAGCTTAGCAGGGAGGCACGAGCTGTTTTTT
CDR3 protein: CASSLAGRHELFF

D gene: .
clone size: .
J gene: TRBJ2-5
V gene: TRBV20-1
CDR3 DNA: TGCAGCCGAGCACAGGGAGAGACCCAGTACTTC
CDR3 protein: CSRAQGETQYF

D gene: TRBD2
clone size: .
J gene: TRBJ2-2
V gene: TRBV4-1
CDR3 DNA: TGCGCCAGCAGCCCGTCTCAGATCGCTAGCGGGGGGGCGAACACCGGGGAGCTGTTTTTT
CDR3 protein: CASSPSQIASGGANTGELFF

D gene: TRBD2
clone size: .
J gene: TRBJ2-1
V gene: TRBV27
CDR3 DNA: TGTGCCAGCAGTTTGGGACTAGCTACCAATGAGCAGTTCTTC
CDR3 protein: CASSLGLATNEQFF

D gene: TRBD2
clone size: once
J gene: TRBJ2-2
V gene: TRBV16
CDR3 DNA: TGTGCCAGCAGCCTTCCGGGACTAGCGGCGAAAGGGGAGCTGTTTTTT
CDR3 protein: CASSLPGLAAKGELFF

D gene: TRBD1
clone size: .
J gene: TRBJ1-2
V gene: TRBV6-4
CDR3 DNA: TGTGCCAGCAGCCGGACCGGACAGGGGAGTAGGGGCTACACCTTC
CDR3 protein: CASSRTGQGSRGYTF

D gene: TRBD1
clone size: .
J gene: TRBJ1-5
V gene: TRBV2
CDR3 DNA: TGTGCCAGCAGCACAGGGGGTCATCAGCCCCAGCATTTT
CDR3 protein: CASSTGGHQPQHF

D gene: TRBD2
clone size: .
J gene: TRBJ2-3
V gene: TRBV9
CDR3 DNA: TGTGCCAGCAGCGTAGGGACTAGCGGGGGGGCGAATACGCAGTATTTT
CDR3 protein: CASSVGTSGGANTQYF

D gene: .
clone size: .
J gene: TRBJ1-2
V gene: TRBV14
CDR3 DNA: TGTGCCAGCAGCCAAGGCCGGGGGGCCCCCTATGGCTACACCTTC
CDR3 protein: CASSQGRGAPYGYTF

D gene: TRBD1
clone size: .
J gene: TRBJ1-2
V gene: TRBV2
CDR3 DNA: TGTGCCAGCAACGGACAGGTGGGCCACTATGGCTACACCTTC
CDR3 protein: CASNGQVGHYGYTF